This T cell receptor (beta chain) comes out of a study of cytomegalovirus exposure and HLA in healthy donors. Study-level results: A later analysis, which compared TCR beta chains of equal frequency, found the HLA-associated ones more clonally expanded. Listed as cytomegalovirus-associated were 150 or so TCR beta chains. Within the data, a cluster of highly shared sequence variants was likely a sequencing artifact.

On this clone: Antigen: not known.

The PCR used 60 Vbeta and 13 Jbeta primers. Per the original methods: It was a later analysis that counted around 85 million unique TCR beta chains, of which around 11 million were shared. TCRdb's copy holds only in-frame clones and misses some; the assay was immunoSEQ multiplex PCR. That table furnishes V, J and clone size, whereas the DNA furnished D and trimming. The table for this sample gives approximately 30,000 clones. The receptor was derived from a woman aged 40 to 50 in good health and CMV-seropositive. Sequenced material: PBMCs.

The CDR3 loop reads CASSLSGLGEQYF. The CDR3 DNA follows: TGTGCCAGCAGTTTAAGCGGCCTGGGGGAGCAGTACTTC. The V call is TRBV27, the J call TRBJ2-7; a possible D gene is TRBD2 (5 bases). The germline V and J ends were trimmed by 2 bases and 7 bases, with 12 bases remaining between them. Germline V CDR1 and CDR2: MNHEY, SMNVEV (reference sequence). This CDR3 has 13 residues.